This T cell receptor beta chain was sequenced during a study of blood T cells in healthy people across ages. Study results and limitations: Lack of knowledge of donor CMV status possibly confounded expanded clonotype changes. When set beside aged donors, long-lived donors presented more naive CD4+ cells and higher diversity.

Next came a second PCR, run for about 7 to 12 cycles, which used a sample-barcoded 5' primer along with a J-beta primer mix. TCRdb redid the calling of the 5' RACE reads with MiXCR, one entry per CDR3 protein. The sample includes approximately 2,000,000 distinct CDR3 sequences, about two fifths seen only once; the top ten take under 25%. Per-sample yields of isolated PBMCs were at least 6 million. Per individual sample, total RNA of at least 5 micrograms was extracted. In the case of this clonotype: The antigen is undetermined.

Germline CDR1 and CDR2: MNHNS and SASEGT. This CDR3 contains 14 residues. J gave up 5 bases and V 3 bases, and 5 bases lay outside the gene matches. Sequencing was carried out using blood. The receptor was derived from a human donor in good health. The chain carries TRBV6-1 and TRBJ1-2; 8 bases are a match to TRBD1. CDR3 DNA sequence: TGTGCCAGCAGTGAGTTACAGGGGGAATATGGCTACACCTTC. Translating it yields CASSELQGEYGYTF.